These T cell receptor beta chains were read from a single sample in a study of blood T cell repertoires in COVID-19. The assay was immunoSEQ multiplex PCR, and TCRdb's table has in-frame clones only and misses some. The table shows some 140,000 clones, with about 85% occurring only once. The sequenced sample was peripheral blood. The receptors originated from a man between 60 and 75 years old with COVID-19, enrolled during active disease. The CDR3 runs from the conserved cysteine through the conserved F or W. A D gene is named only where the DNA matches it firmly. Rows may omit the clone size; those that give it use once, few, many or a size class.

d_call	v_call	clone_size	j_call	cdr3_nt	cdr3_aa
NA	TRBV18	once	TRBJ2-1	TGTGCCAGCTCACCCCGGGGGGCGGATGAGCAGTTCTTC	CASSPRGADEQFF
NA	TRBV7-2	NA	TRBJ2-3	TGTGCCAGCAGCACTTATAGCACAGATACGCAGTATTTT	CASSTYSTDTQYF
NA	TRBV7-2	NA	TRBJ1-1	TGTGCCAGCAACCCCCAGGGGAACACTGAAGCTTTCTTT	CASNPQGNTEAFF
NA	TRBV19	few	TRBJ1-5	TGTGCCAGTAGTAGGGGGAGGGAGAGCAATCAGCCCCAGCATTTT	CASSRGRESNQPQHF
TRBD2	TRBV11-3	once	TRBJ2-1	TGTGCCAGCAGCATCGGACTAGCGGAAATCAATGAGCAGTTCTTC	CASSIGLAEINEQFF
TRBD2	TRBV9	NA	TRBJ2-5	TGTGCCAGCAGCACCGGGGGCGGACTAGCGGGTGAGACCCAGTACTTC	CASSTGGGLAGETQYF
NA	TRBV7-9	NA	TRBJ1-2	TGTGCCAGCAGCCCCCAAAGGACGGACTGGAGGTATGGCTACACCTTC	CASSPQRTDWRYGYTF
TRBD1	TRBV6-5	NA	TRBJ1-1	TGTGCCAGCAGGAGGACAGGGAACACTGAAGCTTTCTTT	CASRRTGNTEAFF
TRBD2	TRBV9	NA	TRBJ2-7	TGTGCCAGCAGCGTAGGGACTAGCGGACCCTACGAGCAGTACTTC	CASSVGTSGPYEQYF
NA	TRBV2	NA	TRBJ1-4	TGTGCCAGCAGTGTTCGGCAGGGAGGTGAAAAACTGTTTTTT	CASSVRQGGEKLFF
TRBD1	TRBV18	NA	TRBJ1-5	TGTGCCAGCTCCCCCCCGGGACAGGGGGCTTCTCAGCCCCAGCATTTT	CASSPPGQGASQPQHF
NA	TRBV12-3/TRBV12-4	NA	TRBJ1-4	TGTGCCAGCAGTTCGGGAGAGTATGAAAAACTGTTTTTT	CASSSGEYEKLFF
TRBD1	TRBV29-1	NA	TRBJ1-1	TGCAGCGTTGGGGAACAGGGGATTGAAGCTTTCTTT	CSVGEQGIEAFF
TRBD1	TRBV14	NA	TRBJ1-3	TGTGCCAGCAGCCGAAACAGGGGCAACACCATATATTTT	CASSRNRGNTIYF
NA	TRBV18	NA	TRBJ1-2	TGTGCCAGCTCACGGTCCAGGGGAGATGGCTACACCTTC	CASSRSRGDGYTF
NA	TRBV3-1/TRBV3-2	NA	TRBJ1-1	TGTGCCAGCAGCCTCGGGGAATATGGCACTGAAGCTTTCTTT	CASSLGEYGTEAFF
NA	TRBV19	NA	TRBJ1-1	TGTGCCAGCAGGGACACCGGAAACACTGAAGCTTTCTTT	CASRDTGNTEAFF
NA	TRBV5-4	NA	TRBJ1-2	TGTGCCAGCACCCATCCGGGACTGGGGAAGGGCTACACCTTC	CASTHPGLGKGYTF
TRBD1	TRBV19	once	TRBJ1-3	TGTGCCAGTAGTACTACAGGGGCCACTGGAAACACCATATATTTT	CASSTTGATGNTIYF
NA	TRBV18	NA	TRBJ2-3	TGTGCCAGCTCGGGCCGACACACAGATACGCAGTATTTT	CASSGRHTDTQYF
NA	TRBV19	once	TRBJ1-4	TGTGCCAGTAGTATAGAGCAGGGAAGAAATGAAAAACTGTTTTTT	CASSIEQGRNEKLFF
TRBD1	TRBV11-3	NA	TRBJ2-7	TGTGCCAGCAGCCCCGAAGGGGGCCCGAGGGAGCAGTACTTC	CASSPEGGPREQYF
NA	TRBV14	NA	TRBJ2-7	TGTGCCAGCAGCCAACGTCTCGACACAACAATAGAGCAGTACTTC	CASSQRLDTTIEQYF
NA	TRBV9	NA	TRBJ1-5	TGTGCCAGCAGCAAGGACATCAATCAGCCCCAGCATTTT	CASSKDINQPQHF
NA	TRBV5-1	NA	TRBJ1-3	TGCGCCAGCAGCTTGGTAGGGGCCGCTTCTGGAAACACCATATATTTT	CASSLVGAASGNTIYF
NA	TRBV27	NA	TRBJ2-5	TGTGCCAGCAGTTTTGGTACGGGGCAAGAGACCCAGTACTTC	CASSFGTGQETQYF
NA	TRBV5-8	NA	TRBJ2-1	TGTGCCAGCAGCCAGGGCTGGCTCCCCCACAATGAGCAGTTCTTC	CASSQGWLPHNEQFF